The 3 T cell receptor beta chains below come from one sample, sequenced in a study of read filtering for tumor transcriptome and immune sequencing. Molecular barcoded adaptors covering alpha/delta and beta/gamma chains were used on approximately 440 ng RNA. MiXCR, applied by TCRdb to the reads, yields one record per CDR3 protein. The sample has roughly 24,000 distinct CDR3 sequences, around 13% seen once; the top ten hold around 66%. Source material: a population of CD138-negative cells sorted from bone marrow. Receptors were obtained from a donor at least 40 years old with multiple myeloma.

In this sample, this clonotype turned up many times. This chain joins TRBV24-1 and TRBJ2-1; 8 nucleotides align to TRBD2. CDR1 is KGHDR, CDR2 SFDVKD, per germline. The V gene end was trimmed by 5 bases and the J gene end by 2 bases; junction bases not matched to a gene: 7. CDR3 length: 16 amino acids. The CDR3 reads CATSVRGAGAYNEQFF. CDR3 nucleotides: TGTGCCACCAGTGTGAGGGGAGCGGGAGCCTACAATGAGCAGTTCTTC.

This clonotype was recorded many times. This chain connects TRBV19 to TRBJ1-5; a possible D gene is TRBD1 (6 bases). V was cut by 6 bases and J by 6 bases, with 15 bases left in between. CDR1 and CDR2 from the germline V gene are LNHDA and SQIVND (reference sequence). The CDR3 totals 14 residues. The CDR3 DNA reads as TGTGCCAGTAGCTTCGGGGGGGGCCGTCAGCCCCAGCATTTT. Translated: CASSFGGGRQPQHF.

This clonotype appeared many times. V and J are TRBV20-1 and TRBJ2-2; D may be TRBD1 (5 bases). Trimming shortened V by 0 bases and J by 3 bases, and 11 bases separated the two germline ends. Germline V gene lookup returns CDR1 DFQATT and CDR2 SNEGSKA (reference sequence). The CDR3 is 15 residues long. In DNA form, the CDR3 reads TGCAGTGCTAGAGATCTGGTAGGGGACACCGGGGAGCTGTTTTTT. Its protein product is CSARDLVGDTGELFF.